This T cell receptor beta chain derives from a study of control samples from healthy donors and cancer patients. The data were produced by immunoSEQ multiplex PCR, yet TCRdb's version contains in-frame clones alone and is incomplete. The sample has around 71,000 clones; over 75% are singletons. Sequenced: PBMCs. The clonotype was recovered from a woman between 50 and 59 years old with colorectal cancer.

The CDR3 spells CASSQRTGSETQYF. CDR3 DNA sequence: TGTGCCAGCAGCCAAAGGACAGGGTCAGAGACCCAGTACTTC. The rearrangement uses TRBV7-8 and TRBJ2-5; 8 bases fit TRBD1. CDR1 is SGHVS, CDR2 FQNEAQ, per germline. The CDR3 covers 14 residues. Trimming removed 5 bases from V and 4 bases from J; junction bases left unmatched: 6.